These 18 T cell receptor beta chains share one sample of origin, sequenced in a study of T cells in tuberculosis. After thawing and overnight rest, PBMC were stained with GMM-loaded CD1B tetramer, viability dye and anti-CD3 for sorting. The CD1B tetramers carried C32 glucose monomycolate purified from Rhodococcus equi. Generated by immunoSEQ multiplex PCR, the TCRdb table keeps only in-frame clones and is missing some. This table has tens of thousands of clones, approximately 80% appearing once. Sample: CD1b-GMM tetramer-negative cells sorted from PBMCs. Source of these receptors: an adult woman with latent tuberculosis.

The chain combines TRBV19 with TRBJ2-7, with D perhaps TRBD2 (6 bases). The CDR3 extends over 15 amino acids. Trimming took off 6 bases at V and 6 bases at J, with 21 bases between the two ends. The V gene's germline CDR1 is LNHDA and CDR2 SQIVND (reference sequence). CDR3 loop: CASSHYPREEGEQYF. The CDR3 DNA sequence: TGTGCCAGTAGCCACTACCCCAGGGAGGAAGGCGAGCAGTACTTC. The full variable domain, its missing parts supplied by reference TRBV19 and TRBJ2-7, is DGGITQSPKYLFRKEGQNVTLSCEQNLNHDAMYWYRQDPGQGLRLIYYSQIVNDFQKGDIAEGYSVSREKKESFPLTVTSAQKNPTAFYLCASSHYPREEGEQYFGPGTRLTVT.

J is TRBJ2-2 and V is TRBV2, with no clear D. This CDR3 is 15 amino acids long. V lost 6 bases, J lost 1 base, and 12 bases lay in between. The germline V gene has CDR1 SNHLY and CDR2 FYNNEI. In DNA, the CDR3 is TGTGCCAGCAGGGAGAGAGCTAAGAACACCGGGGAGCTGTTTTTT. Translated, it gives CASRERAKNTGELFF.

V usage is TRBV6-1 and J usage is TRBJ1-2; 9 bases line up with TRBD1. The CDR3 runs to 15 residues. Per germline, CDR1 MNHNS and CDR2 SASEGT. Trimming took 1 base from V and 2 from J; bases not matched to a gene: 2. CDR3 in DNA: TGTGCCAGCAGTGAAGTGGGACAGGGCAACTATGGCTACACCTTC. Translating it yields CASSEVGQGNYGYTF.

The gene calls are TRBV4-2 and TRBJ1-1; TRBD1 aligns across 7 bases. Trimming cost V 4 bases and J 3 bases; bases outside gene matches: 5. The germline gives CDR1 LGHNA, CDR2 YNFKEQ. The CDR3 is made up of 14 amino acids. CDR3 residues: CASSPNRGDTEAFF. CDR3 nucleotide sequence: TGTGCCAGCAGCCCGAACAGGGGAGACACTGAAGCTTTCTTT.

The rearrangement links TRBV7-9 to TRBJ2-2; 10 bases are a match to TRBD2. Germline CDR1 SEHNR, CDR2 FQNEAQ (reference sequence). The length of the CDR3 is 17 residues. Trimming at V came to 6 bases and at J to 2 bases, leaving 9 bases not matched to a gene. The CDR3 region has the DNA TGTGCCAGCAGACCAACCTTAGCGGGAGGAAACACCGGGGAGCTGTTTTTT. Protein sequence: CASRPTLAGGNTGELFF.

The chain links TRBV5-1 to TRBJ2-1, with D perhaps matching TRBD2 (5 bases). Per the germline V gene, CDR1 is SGHRS and CDR2 is YFSETQ. V gave up 4 bases and J gave up 1 base, with 12 bases separating them. The CDR3 runs to 15 residues. This chain's CDR3 is CASSPDGSSYNEQFF. The CDR3 nucleotides read TGCGCCAGCAGCCCGGATGGGAGTTCCTACAATGAGCAGTTCTTC.

The chain carries TRBV5-6 and TRBJ2-1; 9 bases fit TRBD1. J gave up 8 bases and V 4 bases, and 10 bases lay outside the gene matches. Germline assignment: CDR1 SGHDT and CDR2 YYEEEE. The CDR3 spans 15 residues. The CDR3 sequence is CASSPYYRQGDEQFF. The DNA for the CDR3 is TGTGCCAGCAGCCCCTATTACCGACAGGGGGATGAGCAGTTCTTC. The full variable domain, completed using reference TRBV5-6 and TRBJ2-1, is DAGVTQSPTHLIKTRGQQVTLRCSPKSGHDTVSWYQQALGQGPQFIFQYYEEEERQRGNFPDRFSGHQFPNYSSELNVNALLLGDSALYLCASSPYYRQGDEQFFGPGTRLTVL.

This clone was detected once. The gene calls are TRBV19 and TRBJ2-7; D may be TRBD1 (5 bases). The CDR3 spans 13 residues. Germline V gene sequence: CDR1 LNHDA, CDR2 SQIVND (reference sequence). V lost 5 bases, J lost 2 bases, and 10 bases lay in between. CDR3 in DNA: TGTGCCAGTAGTCCCCCAGGGCCCTACGAGCAGTACTTC. The encoded protein is CASSPPGPYEQYF.

The CDR3 loop reads CASSFGLRGDTQYF. CDR3 nucleotide sequence: TGTGCCAGCAGCTTCGGGCTCCGGGGAGATACGCAGTATTTT. The V gene is TRBV7-2, the J gene TRBJ2-3; the D gene is possibly TRBD2 (5 bases). This CDR3 region has 14 residues. The V end was cut by 3 bases, the J end by 5 bases, with 12 bases between. The germline V gene has CDR1 SGHTA and CDR2 FQGNSA.

This chain connects TRBV28 to TRBJ2-2; 9 bases align to TRBD1. Germline CDR1 is MDHEN and CDR2 is SYDVKM. V lost 6 bases to trimming and J lost 7 bases; unmatched junction nucleotides: 15. The CDR3 totals 17 residues. This chain's CDR3 is CASSSPRGQGRRGELFF. The CDR3 DNA sequence: TGTGCCAGCAGCTCGCCCAGGGGACAGGGTCGGCGCGGGGAGCTGTTTTTT. The whole variable domain, filled in from reference TRBV28 and TRBJ2-2, reads DVKVTQSSRYLVKRTGEKVFLECVQDMDHENMFWYRQDPGLGLRLIYFSYDVKMKEKGDIPEGYSVSREKKERFSLILESASTNQTSMYLCASSSPRGQGRRGELFFGEGSRLTVL.

The chain has TRBV5-1 and TRBJ2-7; maybe TRBD1 (6 bases). V was pared by 4 bases and J by 7 bases, with 18 bases between. CDR1 SGHRS and CDR2 YFSETQ come from the germline V gene. This CDR3 spans 14 amino acids. The CDR3 sequence is CASSTRQVPGEQYF. The CDR3 DNA reads TGCGCCAGCAGCACCCGACAGGTTCCCGGGGAGCAGTACTTC.

The rearrangement uses TRBV28 and TRBJ2-7, with TRBD2 as a possible D gene (5 bases). The CDR3 consists of 12 residues. Trimming took 5 bases from V and 6 from J, leaving 11 bases between them. Germline CDR1 MDHEN, CDR2 SYDVKM. CDR3 in DNA: TGTGCCAGCAGTCCTGGGAGACGCGAGCAGTACTTC. Translation: CASSPGRREQYF.

This clone was picked up a small number of times. This rearrangement joins TRBV2 to TRBJ2-3; tentative D call: TRBD2 (6 bases). V lost 11 bases and J 3 bases, leaving 18 bases between the germline ends. This CDR3 spans 14 amino acids. Germline V gene lookup returns CDR1 SNHLY and CDR2 FYNNEI. The CDR3 loop reads CAESRSLATDTQYF. DNA of the CDR3: TGTGCCGAGAGCAGGTCACTAGCAACAGATACGCAGTATTTT. The full variable domain, its missing parts supplied by reference TRBV2 and TRBJ2-3, is EPEVTQTPSHQVTQMGQEVILRCVPISNHLYFYWYRQILGQKVEFLVSFYNNEISEKSEIFDDQFSVERPDGSNFTLKIRSTKLEDSAMYFCAESRSLATDTQYFGPGTRLTVL.

J is TRBJ2-7 and V is TRBV9; possibly TRBD2 for D (6 bases). Germline values: CDR1 SGDLS, CDR2 YYNGEE. Trimming cost V 4 bases and J 9 bases, with 23 bases left between them. CDR3 length: 15 amino acids. The CDR3 nucleotides read TGTGCCAGCAGCTCCGGGGAGGACCCCGGGGCGGGGCAGTACTTC. Translating gives CASSSGEDPGAGQYF. Full variable domain (missing parts from reference TRBV9 and TRBJ2-7): DSGVTQTPKHLITATGQRVTLRCSPRSGDLSVYWYQQSLDQGLQFLIQYYNGEERAKGNILERFSAQQFPDLHSELNLSSLELGDSALYFCASSSGEDPGAGQYFGPGTRLTVT.

The V and J genes are TRBV11-3 and TRBJ2-5, with a possible D match to TRBD2 (5 bases). Germline V gene sequence: CDR1 SGHNT, CDR2 YENEEA. Trimming shortened V by 5 bases and J by 9 bases, and 22 bases separated the two germline ends. The CDR3 spans 15 residues. CDR3 DNA: TGTGCCAGCAGCCTATCCTCCCAGACAACGGGGTCCCAGTACTTC. This gives the protein CASSLSSQTTGSQYF.

V is TRBV19 and J is TRBJ2-7; weak D call: TRBD2 (6 bases). CDR3 length: 14 amino acids. Germline V CDR1 and CDR2: LNHDA, SQIVND (reference sequence). V lost 5 bases and J lost 9, with 20 bases in between. CDR3 region: CASSGGGLGSRQYF. DNA of the CDR3: TGTGCCAGTAGTGGTGGGGGACTCGGTTCTCGGCAGTACTTC.

The chain uses TRBV6-6 and TRBJ2-7, with D perhaps matching TRBD2 (5 bases). CDR1 is MNHNY and CDR2 is SVGAGI in the germline V gene (reference sequence). Trimming took off 6 bases at V and 0 bases at J, with 12 bases between the two ends. The CDR3 contains 14 residues. In nucleotides, the CDR3 is TGTGCCAGCAGATACAGCGGTAGCTCCTACGAGCAGTACTTC. Protein: CASRYSGSSYEQYF.

The V call is TRBV5-4, the J call TRBJ1-4; D not resolved. The CDR3 runs to 13 residues. The germline V and J ends were trimmed by 4 bases and 11 bases, with 15 bases remaining between them. CDR1 and CDR2 (germline): SGHNT, YYREEE (reference sequence). This CDR3 reads CASSPGSFGKLFF. In DNA form, the CDR3 reads TGTGCCAGCAGCCCCGGGAGTTTTGGGAAACTGTTTTTT.